The 14 T cell receptor beta chains below were found in one sample sequenced in a study of T-cell reconstitution after alpha-beta-depleted transplantation in children (dated by TCRdb to the mid-2010s). This specimen's treatment or condition label, interpreted: allogeneic hematopoietic cell transplantation with graft depleted of TCRalphabeta T cells and CD19 B cells. Receptor libraries were prepared by PCR. Reads for this sample came from an Illumina HiSeq 2500. To normalize quantification of the TCRbeta repertoire, the TCR libraries were built with molecular barcoding that relied on unique molecular identifiers. Through fastp at Q25 and MiXCR, TCRdb rebuilt clones from the public reads, retaining in-frame beta chains. Each CDR3 protein gets just one entry, which takes the most common genes and DNA from the rows behind it. The sample yields over 450,000 distinct CDR3 sequences; over 9.5% were counted once. The top ten clonotypes cover approximately 2% of the sample.

Material: PBMCs, obtained before TCRalphabeta/CD19-depleted stem cell transplant. These receptors were collected from a child between 2 and 9 years old with inherited bone marrow failure, due to receive a stem cell transplant.

Concerning this clonotype itself: A much larger clone differs by one base, so this may be a read error. The CDR3 end shows no conserved phenylalanine or tryptophan, and so a read error is likely. CDR3 amino acids: CASSQVGLAEKNNEQFS. The CDR3 region has the DNA TGCGCCAGCAGCCAAGTTGGACTAGCGGAGAAGAACAATGAGCAGTTCTCC. The V gene is TRBV4-3, the J gene TRBJ2-1, with 10 bases that match TRBD2. The length of the CDR3 is 17 residues. CDR1 and CDR2 (germline): LGHNA, YSLEER. V was pared by 1 base and J by 5 bases, with 8 bases of the junction left unmatched.

The table lists this clonotype with many counts. The chain uses TRBV24-1 and TRBJ1-1; 8 nucleotides align to TRBD1. V dropped 3 bases and J dropped 4; count of bases not matched to a gene: 6. The CDR3 runs to 15 residues. CDR1 KGHDR and CDR2 SFDVKD come from the germline V gene. CDR3 region: CATSDERQGTTEAFF. DNA of the CDR3: TGTGCCACCAGTGATGAGAGACAGGGGACCACTGAAGCTTTCTTT.

This clonotype was recorded at least ten times. This chain joins TRBV6-5 and TRBJ1-2, with D possibly matching TRBD1 (6 bases). The germline CDR1 and CDR2 sequences are MNHEY and SVGAGI. V lost 5 bases and J lost 4, with 14 bases in between. The CDR3 contains 14 residues. Here the CDR3 reads CASSQSGGAYGYTF. The CDR3 DNA sequence: TGTGCCAGCAGTCAATCGGGGGGGGCCTATGGCTACACCTTC.

This clonotype was picked up one time. The junction shows a germline mismatch at one end, possibly a read error. The chain carries TRBV3-1 and TRBJ2-1; 11 bases fit TRBD2. The CDR3 loop spans 18 amino acids. Germline CDR1 reads LGHDT; CDR2 reads YNNKEL (reference sequence). The CDR3: CATSHAGTSGKSRNEQFF. CDR3 sequence (DNA): TGTGCCACCAGCCATGCCGGGACTAGCGGAAAATCTCGCAATGAGCAGTTCTTC.

Concerning this clonotype: A much larger clone is a single base away; this may be a read error. The V and J genes are TRBV12-3 or TRBV12-4 and TRBJ1-5, with D perhaps matching TRBD1 (6 bases). Trimming stripped 8 bases from V and 3 bases from J, with 23 bases between. The CDR3 is 17 residues long. The CDR3 DNA reads TGTGCCAGCGGGGGTGGGGGGCCAGGGGCAAACAATCAGCCCCAGCATTTT. Translating it yields CASGGGGPGANNQPQHF.

This clonotype was detected ten times or more. The gene calls are TRBV6-5 and TRBJ2-1; 7 bases are shared with TRBD1. The CDR3 totals 13 residues. The germline CDR1 and CDR2 sequences are MNHEY and SVGAGI. J was trimmed by 9 bases and V by 2 bases; bases with no gene match: 4. CDR3 bases: TGTGCCAGCAGTTACGCAGGGGGATTTGAGCAGTTCTTC. This encodes CASSYAGGFEQFF.

V gene TRBV27 combines with J gene TRBJ2-1; D unresolved. The V end was cut by 5 bases, the J end by 3 bases, with 17 bases between. The germline CDR1 and CDR2 sequences are MNHEY and SMNVEV (reference sequence). The CDR3 contains 16 residues. The CDR3 bases are TGTGCCAGCAGTCCGCCGGCTAGTTTCGTCTACAATGAGCAGTTCTTC. It is translated as CASSPPASFVYNEQFF.

The chain employs TRBV5-4 and TRBJ2-7, with TRBD1 matching 9 bases. The germline gives CDR1 SGHNT, CDR2 YYREEE (reference sequence). J lost 3 bases, V lost 4 bases, and 11 bases had no gene match. This CDR3 comprises 16 residues. The CDR3 bases are TGTGCCAGCAGCCCACCCGCGGGACAGGGTGGCTACGAGCAGTACTTC. This translates into CASSPPAGQGGYEQYF.

In this sample, this clonotype turned up many times. V gene TRBV7-2 combines with J gene TRBJ2-1, with TRBD2 matching 7 bases. The CDR3 totals 16 residues. Germline trimming cut 4 bases from V and 3 bases from J; bases unmatched to any gene: 9. Germline values: CDR1 SGHTA, CDR2 FQGNSA. The CDR3 coding sequence is TGTGCCAGCAGCTCTAGCGGAAGGATCCTCTACAATGAGCAGTTCTTC. Translating gives CASSSSGRILYNEQFF.

This clonotype was detected a few times. The genes are TRBV7-2 and TRBJ2-2; 10 bases fit TRBD1. Germline lookup yields CDR1 SGHTA and CDR2 FQGNSA. Trimming removed 5 bases from V and 9 bases from J; junction bases left unmatched: 6. The CDR3 length is 14 residues. The CDR3 is CASSLDRGPRELFF. The CDR3 nucleotides read TGTGCCAGCAGCCTAGACAGGGGGCCCCGGGAGCTGTTTTTT.

This clonotype has at least ten counts. As DNA, the CDR3 is TGTGCCAGCAGCCGGGACTTTGCCTACGAGCAGTACTTC. This codes for CASSRDFAYEQYF. The rearrangement uses TRBV4-2 and TRBJ2-7; a possible D gene is TRBD2 (6 bases). V lost 4 bases, J lost 2 bases, and 9 bases lay in between. Germline loops: CDR1 LGHNA, CDR2 YNFKEQ. This CDR3 has 13 amino acids.

This clonotype has at least ten counts. This chain links TRBV30 with TRBJ2-7, with TRBD2 as a possible D gene (5 bases). The CDR3 has 13 amino acids. V lost 2 bases and J lost 6, with 14 bases in between. Germline V gene lookup returns CDR1 GTSNPN and CDR2 SVGIG (reference sequence). The CDR3 sequence is CAWSKSGWGEQYF. The CDR3 DNA follows: TGTGCCTGGAGTAAAAGCGGATGGGGCGAGCAGTACTTC.

This clonotype was seen repeatedly, ten times or more. The chain has TRBV4-1 and TRBJ2-5; 7 bases are shared with TRBD1. Germline V gives CDR1 MGHRA, CDR2 YSYEKL. V gave up 8 bases and J gave up 1 base; unmatched junction bases: 10. This CDR3 has 15 residues. Here the CDR3 DNA reads TGCGCCAGCGGGCGTCCGGGACAGAGCCAAGAGACCCAGTACTTC. This codes for CASGRPGQSQETQYF.

This clonotype was counted a few times. V usage is TRBV7-2 and J usage is TRBJ2-3, with unresolved D. The CDR3 is made up of 14 amino acids. V lost 1 base to trimming and J lost 6 bases, with 11 bases between them. Germline V gene lookup returns CDR1 SGHTA and CDR2 FQGNSA. The CDR3 here is CASSLDLYGDTQYF. The CDR3 DNA sequence: TGTGCCAGCAGCTTAGATCTTTATGGGGATACGCAGTATTTT.